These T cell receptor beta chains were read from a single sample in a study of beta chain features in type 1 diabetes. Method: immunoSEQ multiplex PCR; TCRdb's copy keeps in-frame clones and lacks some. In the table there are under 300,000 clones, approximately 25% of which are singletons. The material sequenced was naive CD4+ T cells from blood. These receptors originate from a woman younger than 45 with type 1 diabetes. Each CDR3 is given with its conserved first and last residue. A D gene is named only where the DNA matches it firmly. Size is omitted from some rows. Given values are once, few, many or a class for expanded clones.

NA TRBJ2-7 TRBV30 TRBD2 CAWRLAGGNEQYF TGTGCCTGGAGGCTAGCGGGAGGGAACGAGCAGTACTTC
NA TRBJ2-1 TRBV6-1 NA CASSDLDEQFF TGTGCCAGCAGTGATCTAGACGAGCAGTTCTTC
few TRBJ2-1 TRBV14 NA CASSQLISYNEQFF TGTGCCAGCAGCCAACTTATCTCCTACAATGAGCAGTTCTTC
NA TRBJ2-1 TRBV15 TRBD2 CATSRSFGTSWNEQFF TGTGCCACCAGCAGAAGTTTCGGGACTAGCTGGAATGAGCAGTTCTTC
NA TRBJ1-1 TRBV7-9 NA CASSLERGLTEAFF TGTGCCAGCAGCTTAGAGCGGGGGCTCACTGAAGCTTTCTTT
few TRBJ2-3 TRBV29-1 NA CSVAARQDSTDTQYF TGCAGCGTTGCCGCCCGACAGGACTCCACAGATACGCAGTATTTT
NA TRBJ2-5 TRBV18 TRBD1 CASSSRDRRLSETQYF TGTGCCAGCTCATCCCGGGACAGGAGGCTTTCAGAGACCCAGTACTTC
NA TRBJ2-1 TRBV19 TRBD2 CASSMGLATVHNEQFF TGTGCCAGTAGTATGGGACTAGCGACGGTCCACAATGAGCAGTTCTTC
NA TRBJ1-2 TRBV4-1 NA CATLPSGGMNYGYTF TGCGCCACCCTCCCGAGCGGGGGGATGAACTATGGCTACACCTTC
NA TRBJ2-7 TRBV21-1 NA CASNRSQGSIYEQYF TGTGCCAGCAATAGGTCACAGGGGTCGATCTACGAGCAGTACTTC
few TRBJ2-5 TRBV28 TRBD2 CASSSPVAGAEGTQYF TGTGCCAGCAGTTCGCCCGTGGCGGGAGCGGAGGGGACCCAGTACTTC
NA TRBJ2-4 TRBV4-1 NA CASSLPTPGAALMGAKNIQYF TGCGCCAGCAGCCTTCCGACCCCGGGAGCGGCCCTCATGGGGGCCAAAAACATTCAGTACTTC
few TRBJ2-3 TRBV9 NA CASTTEGTLSTDTQYF TGTGCCAGCACCACAGAGGGGACACTCAGCACAGATACGCAGTATTTT
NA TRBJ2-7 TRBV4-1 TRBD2 CASSQDVPGLAGAPYEQYF TGCGCCAGCAGCCAAGATGTGCCAGGACTAGCGGGAGCACCCTACGAGCAGTACTTC
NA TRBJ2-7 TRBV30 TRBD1 CAWSPGTGSYEQYF TGTGCCTGGAGTCCCGGGACAGGTAGCTACGAGCAGTACTTC
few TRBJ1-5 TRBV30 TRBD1 CAWSVRDRDNQPQHF TGTGCCTGGAGTGTAAGGGACAGGGACAATCAGCCCCAGCATTTT
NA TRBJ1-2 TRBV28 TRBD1 CASSSTGENYGYTF TGTGCCAGCAGTTCTACAGGGGAAAACTATGGCTACACCTTC
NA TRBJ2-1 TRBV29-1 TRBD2 CSVPRLTSRSSYNEQFF TGCAGCGTTCCCCGCTTGACTAGCAGGAGCTCCTACAATGAGCAGTTCTTC
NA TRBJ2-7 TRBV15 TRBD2 CATSKLAGSYEQYF TGTGCCACCAGCAAACTAGCGGGGAGCTACGAGCAGTACTTC
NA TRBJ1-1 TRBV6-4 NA CASSDFPENTEAFF TGTGCCAGCAGTGACTTCCCAGAGAACACTGAAGCTTTCTTT
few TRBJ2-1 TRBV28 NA CASSAPASSPGEFF TGTGCCAGCAGTGCACCCGCGTCGAGCCCCGGGGAGTTCTTC
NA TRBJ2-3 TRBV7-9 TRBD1 CASSSDRAEADTQYF TGTGCCAGCAGCTCGGACAGGGCCGAGGCAGATACGCAGTATTTT
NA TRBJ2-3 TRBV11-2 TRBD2 CASSLDLSGRAPDTQYF TGTGCCAGCAGCTTAGATCTGAGCGGGAGGGCCCCAGATACGCAGTATTTT
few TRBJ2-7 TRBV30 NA CAWRRRVGLPSYEQYF TGTGCCTGGAGGAGGAGGGTAGGACTCCCTTCCTACGAGCAGTACTTC
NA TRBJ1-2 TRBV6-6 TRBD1 CASSNRDRGVGGYTF TGTGCCAGCAGTAACCGGGACAGGGGTGTCGGTGGCTACACCTTC
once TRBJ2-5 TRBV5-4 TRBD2 CASSRGTSQETQYF TGTGCCAGCAGTCGAGGGACTAGCCAAGAGACCCAGTACTTC